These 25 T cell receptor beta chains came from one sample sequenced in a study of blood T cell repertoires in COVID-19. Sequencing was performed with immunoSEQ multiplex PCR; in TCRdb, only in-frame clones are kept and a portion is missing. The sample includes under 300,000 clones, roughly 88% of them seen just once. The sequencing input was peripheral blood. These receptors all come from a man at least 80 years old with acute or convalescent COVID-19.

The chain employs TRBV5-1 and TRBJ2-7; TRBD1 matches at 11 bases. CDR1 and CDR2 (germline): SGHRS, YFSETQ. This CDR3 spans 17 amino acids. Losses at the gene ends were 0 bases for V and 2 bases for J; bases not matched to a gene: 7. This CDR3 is CASSLGLGQGATYEQYF. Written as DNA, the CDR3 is TGCGCCAGCAGCTTGGGGTTAGGACAGGGGGCCACCTACGAGCAGTACTTC.

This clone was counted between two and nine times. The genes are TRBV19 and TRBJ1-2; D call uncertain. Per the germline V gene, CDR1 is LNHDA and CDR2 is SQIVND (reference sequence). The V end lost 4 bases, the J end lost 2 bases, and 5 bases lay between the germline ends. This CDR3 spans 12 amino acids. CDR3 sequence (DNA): TGTGCCAGTAGTACGGAGAACTATGGCTACACCTTC. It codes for CASSTENYGYTF.

The CDR3 DNA sequence: TGTGCCAGCAGCGCCGGTTGGGGCGACCCCTCCTACGAGCAGTACTTC. Protein sequence: CASSAGWGDPSYEQYF. V usage is TRBV9 and J usage is TRBJ2-7; D is possibly TRBD1 (5 bases). This CDR3 is built from 16 residues. V lost 3 bases and J 0 bases, leaving 16 bases between the germline ends. Germline loops: CDR1 SGDLS, CDR2 YYNGEE.

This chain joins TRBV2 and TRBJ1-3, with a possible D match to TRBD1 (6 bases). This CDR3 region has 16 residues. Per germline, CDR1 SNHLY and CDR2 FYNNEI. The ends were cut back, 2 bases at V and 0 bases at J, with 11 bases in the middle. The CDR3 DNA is TGTGCCAGCAGTGAAACCCAGGGGAACTCTGGAAACACCATATATTTT. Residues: CASSETQGNSGNTIYF.

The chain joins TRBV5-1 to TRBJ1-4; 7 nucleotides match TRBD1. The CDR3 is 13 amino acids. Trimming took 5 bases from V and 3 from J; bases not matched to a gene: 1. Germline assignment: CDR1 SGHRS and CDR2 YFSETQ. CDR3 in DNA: TGCGCCAGCAGTGACAGGGCTAATGAAAAACTGTTTTTT. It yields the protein CASSDRANEKLFF.

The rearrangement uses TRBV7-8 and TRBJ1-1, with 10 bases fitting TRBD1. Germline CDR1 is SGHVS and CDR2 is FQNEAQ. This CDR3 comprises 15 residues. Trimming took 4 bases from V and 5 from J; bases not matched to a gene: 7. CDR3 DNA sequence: TGTGCCAGCAGCTCCTGGACAGGGGGGATGACTGAAGCTTTCTTT. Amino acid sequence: CASSSWTGGMTEAFF.

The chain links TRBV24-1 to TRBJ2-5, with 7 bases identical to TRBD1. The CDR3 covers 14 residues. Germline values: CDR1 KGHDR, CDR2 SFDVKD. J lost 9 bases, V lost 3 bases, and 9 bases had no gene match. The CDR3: CATSDPDRYLAQYF. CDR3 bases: TGTGCCACCAGTGATCCGGACAGGTATTTGGCCCAGTACTTC.

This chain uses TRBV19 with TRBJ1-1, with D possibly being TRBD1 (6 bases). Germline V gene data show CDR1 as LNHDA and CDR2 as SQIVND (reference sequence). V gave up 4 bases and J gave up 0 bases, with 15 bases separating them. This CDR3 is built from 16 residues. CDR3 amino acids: CASSTSGHPMNTEAFF. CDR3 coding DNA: TGTGCCAGTAGTACCTCGGGACACCCGATGAACACTGAAGCTTTCTTT.

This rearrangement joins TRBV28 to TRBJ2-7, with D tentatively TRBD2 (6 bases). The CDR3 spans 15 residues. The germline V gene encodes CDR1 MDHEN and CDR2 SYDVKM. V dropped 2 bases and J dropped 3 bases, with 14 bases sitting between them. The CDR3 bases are TGTGCCAGCAGTTTAGGCGGGGCTGGTAACTACGAGCAGTACTTC. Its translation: CASSLGGAGNYEQYF.

CDR3 sequence: CASSQDRGRSDTQYF. The DNA of the CDR3 is TGCGCCAGCAGCCAGGACAGGGGGCGGTCAGATACGCAGTATTTT. The rearrangement links TRBV4-3 to TRBJ2-3; 11 nucleotides line up with TRBD1. Germline CDR1 LGHNA, CDR2 YSLEER. The CDR3 length is 15 residues. J lost 4 bases, V lost 3 bases, and 3 bases had no gene match.

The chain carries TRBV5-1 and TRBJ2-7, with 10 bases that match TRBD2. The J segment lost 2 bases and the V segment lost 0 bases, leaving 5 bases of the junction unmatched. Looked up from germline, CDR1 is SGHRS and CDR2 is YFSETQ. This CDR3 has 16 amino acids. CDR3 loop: CASSLDSGGLTYEQYF. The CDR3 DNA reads TGCGCCAGCAGCTTGGATAGCGGGGGGCTTACCTACGAGCAGTACTTC.

The CDR3 DNA reads TGTGCCAGCAACCTGCAGGGGGCATCTGAAGCTTTCTTT. It translates to CASNLQGASEAFF. This chain uses TRBV28 with TRBJ1-1, with 8 bases fitting TRBD1. Germline CDR1 MDHEN, CDR2 SYDVKM. J was trimmed by 6 bases and V by 7 bases; bases with no gene match: 7. The CDR3 sequence is 13 residues long.

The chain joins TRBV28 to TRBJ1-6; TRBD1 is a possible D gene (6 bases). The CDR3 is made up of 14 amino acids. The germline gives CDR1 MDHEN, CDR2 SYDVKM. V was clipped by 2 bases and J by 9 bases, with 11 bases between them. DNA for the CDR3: TGTGCCAGCAGTTTAGCAGGGGTCCGTTCACCCCTCCACTTT. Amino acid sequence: CASSLAGVRSPLHF.

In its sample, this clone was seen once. The DNA for the CDR3 is TGTGCCACTACCCGACAGGGCGTCTATGGCTACACCTTC. Protein: CATTRQGVYGYTF. The chain couples TRBV19 to TRBJ1-2, with 7 positions matching TRBD1. Per the germline V gene, CDR1 is LNHDA and CDR2 is SQIVND (reference sequence). The CDR3 is 13 residues long. V lost 10 bases to trimming and J lost 4 bases; unmatched junction nucleotides: 9.

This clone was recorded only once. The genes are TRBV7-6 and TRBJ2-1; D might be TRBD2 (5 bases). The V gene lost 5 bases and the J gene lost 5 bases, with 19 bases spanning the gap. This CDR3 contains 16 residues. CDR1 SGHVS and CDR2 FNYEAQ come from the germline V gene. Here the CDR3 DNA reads TGTGCCAGCAGCCGAGAGGCGCGAGGGCCCCACAATGAGCAGTTCTTC. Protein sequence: CASSREARGPHNEQFF.

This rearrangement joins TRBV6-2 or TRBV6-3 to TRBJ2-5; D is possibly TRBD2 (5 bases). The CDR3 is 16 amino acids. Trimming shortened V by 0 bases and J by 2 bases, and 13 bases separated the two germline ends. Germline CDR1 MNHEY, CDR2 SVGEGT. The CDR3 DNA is TGTGCCAGCAGTTACTCCGGTACTCGGAGGCAAGAGACCCAGTACTTC. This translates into CASSYSGTRRQETQYF.

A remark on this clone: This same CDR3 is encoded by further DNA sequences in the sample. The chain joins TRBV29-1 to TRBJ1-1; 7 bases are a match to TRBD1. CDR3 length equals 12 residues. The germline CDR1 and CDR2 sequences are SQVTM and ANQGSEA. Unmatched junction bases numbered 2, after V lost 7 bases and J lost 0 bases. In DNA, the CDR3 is TGCAGCGGGGGACAGATGAACACTGAAGCTTTCTTT. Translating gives CSGGQMNTEAFF.

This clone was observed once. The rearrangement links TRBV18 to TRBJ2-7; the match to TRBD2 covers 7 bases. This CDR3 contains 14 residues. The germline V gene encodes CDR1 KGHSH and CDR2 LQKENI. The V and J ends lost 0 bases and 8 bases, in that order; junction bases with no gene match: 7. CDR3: CASSPPGGGSQQYF. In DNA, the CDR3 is TGTGCCAGCTCACCACCGGGCGGCGGGAGCCAGCAGTACTTC.

In DNA form, the CDR3 reads TGTGCCACCAGACCTCCACCTGGGAGCGGAAACACCGGGGAGCTGTTTTTT. It codes for CATRPPPGSGNTGELFF. The rearrangement uses TRBV24-1 and TRBJ2-2, with D tentatively TRBD2 (5 bases). Germline CDR1 reads KGHDR; CDR2 reads SFDVKD. The CDR3 sequence is 17 residues long. Trimming cost V 7 bases and J 2 bases, with 19 bases left between them.

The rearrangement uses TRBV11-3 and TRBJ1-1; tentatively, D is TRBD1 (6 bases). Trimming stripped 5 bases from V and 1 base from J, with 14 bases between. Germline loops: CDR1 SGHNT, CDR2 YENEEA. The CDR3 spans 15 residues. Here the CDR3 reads CASSPRAGANTEAFF. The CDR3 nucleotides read TGTGCCAGCAGCCCCCGGGCAGGGGCGAACACTGAAGCTTTCTTT.

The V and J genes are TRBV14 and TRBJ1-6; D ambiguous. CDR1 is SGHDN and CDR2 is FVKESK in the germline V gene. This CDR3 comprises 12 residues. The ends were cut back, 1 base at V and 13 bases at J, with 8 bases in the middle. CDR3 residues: CASSQARVPLHF. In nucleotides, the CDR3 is TGTGCCAGCAGCCAAGCCCGGGTGCCCCTCCACTTT.

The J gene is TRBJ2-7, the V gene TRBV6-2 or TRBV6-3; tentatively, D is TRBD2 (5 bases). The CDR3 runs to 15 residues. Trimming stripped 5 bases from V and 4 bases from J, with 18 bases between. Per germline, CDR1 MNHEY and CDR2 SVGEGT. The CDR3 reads CASSPRGGRLYEQYF. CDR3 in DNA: TGTGCCAGCAGTCCCCGAGGAGGAAGGTTGTACGAGCAGTACTTC.

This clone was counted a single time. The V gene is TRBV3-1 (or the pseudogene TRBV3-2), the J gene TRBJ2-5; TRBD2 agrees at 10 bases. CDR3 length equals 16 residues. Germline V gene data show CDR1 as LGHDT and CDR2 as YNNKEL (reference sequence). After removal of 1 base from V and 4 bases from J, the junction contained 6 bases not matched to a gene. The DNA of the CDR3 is TGTGCCAGCAGCCAAGGGCTAGCGGGAGTGGCAGAGACCCAGTACTTC. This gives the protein CASSQGLAGVAETQYF.

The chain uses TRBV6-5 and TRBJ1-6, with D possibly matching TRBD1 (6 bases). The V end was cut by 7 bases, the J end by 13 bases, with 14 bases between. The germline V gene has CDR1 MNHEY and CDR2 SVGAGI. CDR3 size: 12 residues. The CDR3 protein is CASTAAGEPLHF. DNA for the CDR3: TGTGCCAGCACCGCCGCAGGGGAGCCCCTCCACTTT.

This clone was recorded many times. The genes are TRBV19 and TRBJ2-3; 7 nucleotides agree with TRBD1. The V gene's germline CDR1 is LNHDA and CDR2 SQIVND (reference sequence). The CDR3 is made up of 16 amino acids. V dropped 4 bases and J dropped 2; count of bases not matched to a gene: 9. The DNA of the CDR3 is TGTGCCAGTAGTACCCACAGGGGCCGCGCCACAGATACGCAGTATTTT. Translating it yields CASSTHRGRATDTQYF. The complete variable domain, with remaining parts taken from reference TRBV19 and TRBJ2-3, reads DGGITQSPKYLFRKEGQNVTLSCEQNLNHDAMYWYRQDPGQGLRLIYYSQIVNDFQKGDIAEGYSVSREKKESFPLTVTSAQKNPTAFYLCASSTHRGRATDTQYFGPGTRLTVL.